This record covers a single T cell receptor beta chain. Its cognate antigen is unknown. V lost 6 bases, J lost 6 bases, and 15 bases lay in between. The CDR3 sequence is 13 residues long. The V gene's germline CDR1 is SNHLY and CDR2 FYNNEI. The data were taken from a study of T cells in Graves' hyperthyroidism and ophthalmopathy. Study-level results: Ophthalmopathy was told apart from stable hyperthyroidism by a 13 V-J model.

Graves' hyperthyroidism without ophthalmopathy progression within 18 months was termed stable. Those patients with uncontrolled infection, other autoimmune disease, pregnancy or lactation were excluded. Diagnostic assessment was based on clinical symptoms, serum thyroxine and TRAb, thyroid ultrasound and orbital computed tomography. It was RNA transcripts that yielded the amplified TCR beta CDR3 regions. The HTBI primer set drove a first-round RT-PCR of the TCR CDR3. One entry per CDR3 protein results from TCRdb running MiXCR on the multiplex PCR reads. This table holds approximately 480,000 distinct CDR3 sequences, roughly 20% found once.

The sequence was collected from a young man with Graves' hyperthyroidism. The sequenced sample consisted of blood. The gene calls are TRBV2 and TRBJ2-7; perhaps TRBD1 as D (6 bases). The CDR3 DNA follows: TGTGCCAGCAGCGCTGACAGGCAGACCGAGCAGTACTTC. Translating gives CASSADRQTEQYF.